Shown below are 22 T cell receptor beta chains from a single sample sequenced in a study of human T cells and chemical hapten exposure. Via MiXCR, TCRdb re-called the RACE reads, giving one row per CDR3 protein. This table has just under 60,000 distinct CDR3 sequences, 12% appearing once. Time point: patch test 3, about 24 weeks after DPC sensitization. The treatment here: therapeutic diphenylcyclopropenone sensitization with weekly scalp DPC. This specimen consisted of whole blood, obtained in connection with sensitization to the hapten diphenylcyclopropenone (DPC). These receptors originate from a young man with alopecia areata. Some clones in this sample may be carry-over from other donors' samples.

The J gene is TRBJ1-1, the V gene TRBV28; no firm D call. Germline assignment: CDR1 MDHEN and CDR2 SYDVKM. The CDR3 contains 13 residues. V was pared by 3 bases and J by 3 bases, with 8 bases between. The CDR3 region is CASSLSSDTEAFF. Here the CDR3 DNA reads TGTGCCAGCAGTTTGAGTTCGGACACTGAAGCTTTCTTT.

This clonotype was seen only a few times. In DNA, the CDR3 is TGTGCCAGTAGTATGAAAGACAGAGGCCTTTGGCCCCAGCATTTT. Translated, it gives CASSMKDRGLWPQHF. The V gene is TRBV19, the J gene TRBJ1-5; D possibly corresponds to TRBD1 (5 bases). This CDR3 is 15 amino acids long. V lost 3 bases to trimming and J lost 9 bases, with 18 bases between them. Germline assignment: CDR1 LNHDA and CDR2 SQIVND (reference sequence).

J is TRBJ1-4 and V is TRBV2, with 9 bases matching TRBD1. Unmatched junction bases numbered 9, after V lost 8 bases and J lost 8 bases. Per the germline V gene, CDR1 is SNHLY and CDR2 is FYNNEI. There are 14 residues in the CDR3. CDR3 in DNA: TGTGCCAGCGTGACGGGACAGGGATCCGAAAAACTGTTTTTT. Translated, it gives CASVTGQGSEKLFF.

This clonotype has ten or more counts. This chain links TRBV21-1 with TRBJ1-3; the table assigns TRBD1, which was not confirmed against the DNA. TRBV21-1 is annotated as a pseudogene. This CDR3 is 16 amino acids long. CDR3 loop: CASTNSQGTPGNTIYF. The CDR3 nucleotides are TGTGCCAGCACCAACTCCCAAGGGACACCTGGAAACACCATATATTTT.

This clonotype turned up a few times. The chain combines TRBV28 with TRBJ2-7; TRBD2 agrees at 10 bases. The CDR3 is 14 residues long. Losses at the gene ends were 5 bases for V and 2 bases for J; bases not matched to a gene: 3. Germline V gene sequence: CDR1 MDHEN, CDR2 SYDVKM. Written as DNA, the CDR3 is TGTGCCAGCAGTCCTAGCGGGGGTACCTACGAGCAGTACTTC. This sequence encodes CASSPSGGTYEQYF.

This clonotype was counted between two and nine times. The chain recombines TRBV7-8 with TRBJ1-1; 7 positions agree with TRBD1. The J segment lost 4 bases and the V segment lost 0 bases, leaving 17 bases of the junction unmatched. The CDR3 totals 19 residues. Germline lookup yields CDR1 SGHVS and CDR2 FQNEAQ. The DNA of the CDR3 is TGTGCCAGCAGCTTAGCCCATCGACAGGGAGGGGTAGGTCCCACTGAAGCTTTCTTT. Amino acid sequence: CASSLAHRQGGVGPTEAFF.

This clonotype was counted at least ten times. The chain combines TRBV20-1 with TRBJ1-3; D is unclear. Trimming removed 6 bases from V and 0 bases from J, with 12 bases in between. This CDR3 spans 14 amino acids. Looked up from germline, CDR1 is DFQATT and CDR2 is SNEGSKA (reference sequence). In DNA form, the CDR3 reads TGCAGTGCGAGAACTGCCAACTCTGGAAACACCATATATTTT. This sequence encodes CSARTANSGNTIYF.

The sample holds a few counts of this clonotype. The CDR3 DNA follows: TGCGCCAGCTTTCACCCCGGACAGGGGGATGACACTGAAGCTTTCTTT. It encodes CASFHPGQGDDTEAFF. The chain couples TRBV23-1 to TRBJ1-1; 10 bases are a match to TRBD1. TRBV23-1 carries the ORF label, with uncertain function. The CDR3 runs 16 residues. V was clipped by 8 bases and J by 3 bases; unmatched bases: 12.

V usage is TRBV24-1 and J usage is TRBJ1-2; the D gene is possibly TRBD1 (6 bases). The CDR3 has 13 amino acids. V was trimmed by 2 bases and J by 6 bases, leaving 9 bases between them. Germline lookup yields CDR1 KGHDR and CDR2 SFDVKD. CDR3 sequence: CATSDSNRDGYTF. The CDR3 region has the DNA TGTGCCACCAGTGATTCTAACAGGGATGGCTACACCTTC.

V usage is TRBV27 and J usage is TRBJ1-2, with 7 bases that match TRBD1. The CDR3 is 15 residues long. J lost 2 bases, V lost 3 bases, and 6 bases had no gene match. Germline lookup yields CDR1 MNHEY and CDR2 SMNVEV (reference sequence). The CDR3 DNA is TGTGCCAGCAGTTTGGGAGGGGGCACCAACTATGGCTACACCTTC. Translated, it gives CASSLGGGTNYGYTF.

This clonotype was found a few times. The CDR3 nucleotides are TGTGCCAGCAGTTACCCCCTGGACAGAAAAGTCCCGAGCAATCAGCCCCAGCATTTT. Translating it yields CASSYPLDRKVPSNQPQHF. The genes are TRBV6-6 and TRBJ1-5, with TRBD1 as a possible D gene (6 bases). Trimming stripped 2 bases from V and 1 base from J, with 21 bases between. The CDR3 has 19 amino acids. Per germline, CDR1 MNHNY and CDR2 SVGAGI (reference sequence).

This clonotype was seen a handful of times. The rearrangement joins TRBV12-3 or TRBV12-4 to TRBJ1-5, with 8 nucleotides matching TRBD1. V dropped 6 bases and J dropped 1; count of bases not matched to a gene: 5. This CDR3 region has 15 residues. The CDR3 is CASSLTGVSNQPQHF. CDR3 sequence (DNA): TGTGCCAGCAGCTTGACAGGGGTCAGCAATCAGCCCCAGCATTTT.

The table lists this clonotype with a few counts. The rearrangement joins TRBV5-6 to TRBJ2-1; D is unclear. The germline V and J ends were trimmed by 2 bases and 8 bases, with 5 bases remaining between them. This CDR3 region has 11 residues. Germline V gene sequence: CDR1 SGHDT, CDR2 YYEEEE. Written as DNA, the CDR3 is TGTGCCAGCAGCTTTCTGGATGAGCAGTTCTTC. Its translation: CASSFLDEQFF.

The CDR3 DNA follows: TGTGCCAGCAGTTATTGGGAGACCCAGTACTTC. This codes for CASSYWETQYF. The chain recombines TRBV2 with TRBJ2-5; no firm D call. The CDR3 totals 11 residues. Trimming cost V 5 bases and J 5 bases, with 6 bases left between them. Per germline, CDR1 SNHLY and CDR2 FYNNEI.

This chain links TRBV19 with TRBJ1-2; 12 bases are shared with TRBD1. V lost 3 bases to trimming and J lost 6 bases; unmatched junction nucleotides: 5. Per germline, CDR1 LNHDA and CDR2 SQIVND (reference sequence). The length of the CDR3 is 15 residues. The CDR3 DNA is TGTGCCAGTAGTATCAGGGACAGGGGGCAAGATGGCTACACCTTC. Translation: CASSIRDRGQDGYTF.

The sample holds many counts of this clonotype. The gene calls are TRBV7-6 and TRBJ1-1; D not certain. This CDR3 is 12 amino acids long. Looked up from germline, CDR1 is SGHVS and CDR2 is FNYEAQ. Trimming took off 5 bases at V and 2 bases at J, with 6 bases between the two ends. The CDR3 here is CASSRINTEAFF. The CDR3 DNA reads TGTGCCAGCAGCCGAATAAACACTGAAGCTTTCTTT.

The V and J genes are TRBV7-9 and TRBJ2-5; D gene ambiguous. Germline values: CDR1 SEHNR, CDR2 FQNEAQ (reference sequence). This CDR3 is 14 amino acids long. V lost 5 bases, J lost 3 bases, and 13 bases lay in between. The CDR3 coding sequence is TGTGCCAGCAGCCGACAAAGTCTCGAAGAGACCCAGTACTTC. Protein product: CASSRQSLEETQYF.

The V call is TRBV12-3 or TRBV12-4, the J call TRBJ1-2; D unresolved. The CDR3 is 13 residues long. Trimming took off 4 bases at V and 4 bases at J, with 10 bases between the two ends. The CDR3 coding sequence is TGTGCCAGCAGTTCCGCCAGACCCTATGGCTACACCTTC. This codes for CASSSARPYGYTF.

The table lists this clonotype with many counts. This chain joins TRBV29-1 and TRBJ2-5; D remains ambiguous. The V gene's germline CDR1 is SQVTM and CDR2 ANQGSEA. V shed 3 bases and J shed 5 bases, with 4 bases lying between them. The CDR3 sequence is 10 residues long. CDR3 sequence (DNA): TGCAGCGTTGAGAGGGAGACCCAGTACTTC. This gives the protein CSVERETQYF.

This clonotype was counted many times. The chain links TRBV7-3 to TRBJ2-1; D is perhaps TRBD2 (6 bases). The V gene's germline CDR1 is SGHTA and CDR2 FQGTGA. The CDR3 length is 13 residues. The germline V and J ends were trimmed by 5 bases and 12 bases, with 17 bases remaining between them. The CDR3 here is CASSNGRSGLQFF. The CDR3 nucleotides are TGTGCCAGCAGCAATGGGAGGAGCGGGCTGCAGTTCTTC.

This clonotype turned up a few times. V usage is TRBV4-2 and J usage is TRBJ1-6, with a possible D match to TRBD1 (6 bases). V was cut by 0 bases and J by 6 bases, with 9 bases left in between. Germline values: CDR1 LGHNA, CDR2 YNFKEQ. The CDR3 spans 15 residues. The CDR3 loop reads CASSQDQQGNSPLHF. CDR3 bases: TGTGCCAGCAGCCAAGATCAACAGGGTAATTCACCCCTCCACTTT.

Only a few counts were recorded for this clonotype. The chain couples TRBV7-8 to TRBJ1-1; D is ambiguous. The V end was cut by 5 bases, the J end by 10 bases, with 11 bases between. Per germline, CDR1 SGHVS and CDR2 FQNEAQ. The CDR3 totals 11 residues. The DNA of the CDR3 is TGTGCCAGCAGCAGAGGCCTGGGAGCTTTCTTT. It yields the protein CASSRGLGAFF.